This T cell receptor beta chain was found in a study of control samples from healthy donors and cancer patients (dated by TCRdb to the early 2020s). CDR1 is given as LNHDA and CDR2 as SQIVND, both from the germline V gene (reference sequence). The CDR3 numbers 14 residues from cysteine through phenylalanine. The retained sequence is limited to the CDR3, 42 bases, with the frame set at the first base. Cut back by 7 bases and 0 bases, the V and J ends lie 9 bases apart. Receptors were amplified or captured by the immunoSEQ multiplex PCR assay. Imported from immuneACCESS, the table was reduced by TCRdb to in-frame sequences with V and J called. These copies leave out some clones; in studies compared against another copy, an unresolved V gene accounts for under half, and the cause of the remainder is not known. The sample table lists just under 65,000 clones, roughly 85% of them with a count of one. The ten largest clonotypes hold roughly 5% of the sample.

Turning to this clone: Its target antigen remains unknown. Base qualities were left out, and no much larger clone turns up one base away.

The receptor comes from a man aged 35 to 55 in good health. The chain is assembled from TRBV19 and TRBJ1-4; D gene: possibly TRBD1, on 5 matching bases. Input material: blood. The CDR3 region has the sequence CASTGTATNEKLFF. In nucleotide form, the sequence is TGTGCCAGTACCGGGACGGCAACTAATGAAAAACTGTTTTTT.